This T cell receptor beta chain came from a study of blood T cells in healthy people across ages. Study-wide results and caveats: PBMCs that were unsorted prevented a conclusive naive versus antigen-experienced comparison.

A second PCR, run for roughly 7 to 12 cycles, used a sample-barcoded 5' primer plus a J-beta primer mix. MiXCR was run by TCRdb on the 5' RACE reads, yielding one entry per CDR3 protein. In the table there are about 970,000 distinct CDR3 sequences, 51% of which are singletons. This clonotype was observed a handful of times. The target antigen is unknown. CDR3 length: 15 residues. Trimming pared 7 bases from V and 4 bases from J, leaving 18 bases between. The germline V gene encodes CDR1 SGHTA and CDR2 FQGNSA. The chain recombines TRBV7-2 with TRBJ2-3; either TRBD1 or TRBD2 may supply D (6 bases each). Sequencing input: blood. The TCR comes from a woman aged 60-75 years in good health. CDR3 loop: CASTPMTGGADTQYF. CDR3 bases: TGTGCCAGCACCCCTATGACAGGCGGGGCAGATACGCAGTATTTT.